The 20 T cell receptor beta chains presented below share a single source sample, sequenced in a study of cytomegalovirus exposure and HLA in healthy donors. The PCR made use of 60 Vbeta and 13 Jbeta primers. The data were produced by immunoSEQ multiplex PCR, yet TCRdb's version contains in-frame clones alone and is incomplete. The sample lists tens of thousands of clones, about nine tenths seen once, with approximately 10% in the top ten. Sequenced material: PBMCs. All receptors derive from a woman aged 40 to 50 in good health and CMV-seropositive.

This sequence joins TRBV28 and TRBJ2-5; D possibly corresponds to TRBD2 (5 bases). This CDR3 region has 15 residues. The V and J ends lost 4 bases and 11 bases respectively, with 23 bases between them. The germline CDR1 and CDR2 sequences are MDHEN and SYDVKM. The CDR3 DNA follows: TGTGCCAGCAGTTCCCCTAGGGCAGGAGGAATAGAGCAGTACTTC. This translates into CASSSPRAGGIEQYF.

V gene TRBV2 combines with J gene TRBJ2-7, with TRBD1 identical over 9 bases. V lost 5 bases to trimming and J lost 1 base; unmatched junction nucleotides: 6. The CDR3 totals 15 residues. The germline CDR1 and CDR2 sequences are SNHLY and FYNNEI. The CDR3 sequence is CASSPGQGRSYEQYF. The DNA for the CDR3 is TGTGCCAGCAGTCCAGGACAGGGGAGATCCTACGAGCAGTACTTC.

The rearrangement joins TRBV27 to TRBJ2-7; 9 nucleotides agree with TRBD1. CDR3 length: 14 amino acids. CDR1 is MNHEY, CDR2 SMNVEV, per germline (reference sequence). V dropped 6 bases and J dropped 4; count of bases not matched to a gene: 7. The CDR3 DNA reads TGTGCCAGCAGGACGGGACAGGGAGGGTACGAGCAGTACTTC. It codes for CASRTGQGGYEQYF.

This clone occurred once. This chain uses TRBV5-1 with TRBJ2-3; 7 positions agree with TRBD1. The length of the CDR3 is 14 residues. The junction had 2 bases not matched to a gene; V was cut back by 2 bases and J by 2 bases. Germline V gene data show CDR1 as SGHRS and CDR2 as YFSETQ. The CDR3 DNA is TGCGCCAGCAGCTTCGGACAGGACACAGATACGCAGTATTTT. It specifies CASSFGQDTDTQYF.

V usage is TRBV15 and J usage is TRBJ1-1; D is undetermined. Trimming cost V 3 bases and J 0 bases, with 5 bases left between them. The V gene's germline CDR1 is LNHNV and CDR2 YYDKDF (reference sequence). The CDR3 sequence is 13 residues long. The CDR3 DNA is TGTGCCACCAGCAGTCTTATGAACACTGAAGCTTTCTTT. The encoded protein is CATSSLMNTEAFF.

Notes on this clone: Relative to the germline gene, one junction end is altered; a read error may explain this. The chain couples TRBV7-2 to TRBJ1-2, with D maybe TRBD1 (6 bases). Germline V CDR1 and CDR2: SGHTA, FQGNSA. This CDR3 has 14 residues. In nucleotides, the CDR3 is TGTGCCAGCACCTTAAATACAGGGAACTATGGCTACACCTTC. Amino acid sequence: CASTLNTGNYGYTF. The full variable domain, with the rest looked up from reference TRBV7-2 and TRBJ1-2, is GAGVSQSPSNKVTEKGKDVELRCDPISGHTALYWYRQSLGQGLEFLIYFQGNSAPDKSGLPSDRFSAERTGGSVSTLTIQRTQQEDSAVYLCASTLNTGNYGYTFGSGTRLTVV.

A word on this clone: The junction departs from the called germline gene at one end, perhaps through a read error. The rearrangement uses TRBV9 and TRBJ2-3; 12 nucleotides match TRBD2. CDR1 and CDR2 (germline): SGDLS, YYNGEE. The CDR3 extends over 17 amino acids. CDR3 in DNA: TGTGCCAGCGGCGTAGGGGTGCTAGCGGGGGGGGAGTATACGCAGTATTTT. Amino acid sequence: CASGVGVLAGGEYTQYF.

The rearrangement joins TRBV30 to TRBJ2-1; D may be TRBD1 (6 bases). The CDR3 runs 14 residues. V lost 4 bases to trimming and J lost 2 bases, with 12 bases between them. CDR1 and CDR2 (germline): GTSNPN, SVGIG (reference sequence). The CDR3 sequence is CAWMRQVAYNEQFF. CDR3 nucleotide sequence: TGTGCCTGGATGAGACAGGTAGCCTACAATGAGCAGTTCTTC.

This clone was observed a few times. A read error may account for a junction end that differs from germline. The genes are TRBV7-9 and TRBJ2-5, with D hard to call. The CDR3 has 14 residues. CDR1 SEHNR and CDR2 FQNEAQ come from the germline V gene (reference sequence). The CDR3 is CASSHLSGQETQYF. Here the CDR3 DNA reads TGCGCCAGCAGCCACCTCTCCGGCCAAGAGACCCAGTACTTC.

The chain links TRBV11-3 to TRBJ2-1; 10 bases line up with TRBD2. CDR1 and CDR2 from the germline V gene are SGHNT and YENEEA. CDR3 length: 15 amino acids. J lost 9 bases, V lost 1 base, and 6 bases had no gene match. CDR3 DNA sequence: TGTGCCAGCAGCTTAGGGCTAGCGGGGGCTAGTGAGCAGTTCTTC. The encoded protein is CASSLGLAGASEQFF. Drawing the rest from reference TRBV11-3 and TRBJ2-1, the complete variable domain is EAGVVQSPRYKIIEKKQPVAFWCNPISGHNTLYWYLQNLGQGPELLIRYENEEAVDDSQLPKDRFSAERLKGVDSTLKIQPAELGDSAVYLCASSLGLAGASEQFFGPGTRLTVL.

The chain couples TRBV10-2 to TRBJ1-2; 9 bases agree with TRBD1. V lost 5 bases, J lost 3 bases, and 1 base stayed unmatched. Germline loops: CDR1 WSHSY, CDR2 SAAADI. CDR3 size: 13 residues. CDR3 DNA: TGCGCCAGCAGTCGACAGGGGGACTATGGCTACACCTTC. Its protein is CASSRQGDYGYTF.

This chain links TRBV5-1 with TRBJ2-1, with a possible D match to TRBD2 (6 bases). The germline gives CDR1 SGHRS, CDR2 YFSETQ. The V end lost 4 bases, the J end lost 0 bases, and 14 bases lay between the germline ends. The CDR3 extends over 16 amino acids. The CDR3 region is CASSRDLGSSYNEQFF. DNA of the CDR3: TGCGCCAGCAGCCGGGACTTGGGGTCCTCCTACAATGAGCAGTTCTTC.

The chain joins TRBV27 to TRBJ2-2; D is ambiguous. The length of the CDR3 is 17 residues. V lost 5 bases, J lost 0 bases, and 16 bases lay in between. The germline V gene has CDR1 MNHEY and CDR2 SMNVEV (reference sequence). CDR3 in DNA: TGTGCCAGCAGTCCCGCCTCGGCGGTCGCGAACACCGGGGAGCTGTTTTTT. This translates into CASSPASAVANTGELFF.

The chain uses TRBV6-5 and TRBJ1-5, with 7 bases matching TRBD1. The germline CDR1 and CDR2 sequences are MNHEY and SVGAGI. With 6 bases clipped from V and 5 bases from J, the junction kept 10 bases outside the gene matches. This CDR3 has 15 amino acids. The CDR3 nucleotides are TGTGCCAGCAGGGTACCGGGACAGATATATCAGCCCCAGCATTTT. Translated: CASRVPGQIYQPQHF.

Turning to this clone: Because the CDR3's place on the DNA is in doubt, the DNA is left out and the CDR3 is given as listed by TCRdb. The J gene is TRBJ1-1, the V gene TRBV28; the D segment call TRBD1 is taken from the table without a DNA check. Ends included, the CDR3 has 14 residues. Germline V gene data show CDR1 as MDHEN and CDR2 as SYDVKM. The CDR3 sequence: CASSFGPGETEAFF.

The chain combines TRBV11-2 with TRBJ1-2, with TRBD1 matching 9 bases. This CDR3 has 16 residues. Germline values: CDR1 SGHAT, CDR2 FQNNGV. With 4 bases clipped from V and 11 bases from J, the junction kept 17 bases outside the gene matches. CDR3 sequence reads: CASSSRRWDRETGYTF. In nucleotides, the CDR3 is TGTGCCAGCAGCTCCCGGAGGTGGGACAGGGAAACGGGGTACACCTTC.

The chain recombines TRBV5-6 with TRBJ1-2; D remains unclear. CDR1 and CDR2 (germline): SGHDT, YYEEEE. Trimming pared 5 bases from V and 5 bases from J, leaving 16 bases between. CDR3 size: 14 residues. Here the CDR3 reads CASRMWGVKYGYTF. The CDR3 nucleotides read TGTGCCAGCAGGATGTGGGGAGTGAAGTATGGCTACACCTTC.

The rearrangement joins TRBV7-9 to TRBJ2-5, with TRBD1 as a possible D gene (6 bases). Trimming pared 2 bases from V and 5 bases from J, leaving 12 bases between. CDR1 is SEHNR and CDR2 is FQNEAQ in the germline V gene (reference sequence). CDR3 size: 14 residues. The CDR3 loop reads CASSLTGRGETQYF. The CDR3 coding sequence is TGTGCCAGCAGCTTAACAGGGAGAGGGGAGACCCAGTACTTC.

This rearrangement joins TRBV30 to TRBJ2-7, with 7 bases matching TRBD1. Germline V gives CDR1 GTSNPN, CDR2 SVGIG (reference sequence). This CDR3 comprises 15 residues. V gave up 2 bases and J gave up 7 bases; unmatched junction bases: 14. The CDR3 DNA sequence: TGTGCCTGGAGTACCCCCGGCCAGGGGGTGGGGGAGCAGTACTTC. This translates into CAWSTPGQGVGEQYF.

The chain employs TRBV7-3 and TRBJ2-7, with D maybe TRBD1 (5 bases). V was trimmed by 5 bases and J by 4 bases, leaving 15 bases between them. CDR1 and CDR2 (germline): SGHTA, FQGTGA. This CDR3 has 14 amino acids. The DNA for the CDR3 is TGTGCCAGCAGCCAGGGCCTATTAGGGTACGAGCAGTACTTC. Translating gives CASSQGLLGYEQYF. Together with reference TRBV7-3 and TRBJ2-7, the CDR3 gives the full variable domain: GAGVSQTPSNKVTEKGKYVELRCDPISGHTALYWYRQSLGQGPEFLIYFQGTGAADDSGLPNDRFFAVRPEGSVSTLKIQRTERGDSAVYLCASSQGLLGYEQYFGPGTRLTVT.